This T cell receptor beta chain was profiled in a study of early T cells in non-severe SARS-CoV-2 infection (dated by TCRdb to 2020 to 2022). General notes on the study: Because TCR sequencing was done on bulk RNA from unsorted whole blood, the alpha and beta chains could not be paired. Summary of the overall study and its limitations: VDJdb matching was skewed toward anti-spike CD8 responses and likely underestimated virus-specific expansions, missing private and CD4 specificities.

This was a case-control study nested in a cohort of healthcare workers in London, UK, who had nasopharyngeal swab PCR tests and blood samples taken every week. Between 23 and 31 March 2020, the week of the UK lockdown, healthcare workers were enrolled and then followed up weekly for as long as 16 weeks. From the cysteine up to the phenylalanine, the CDR3 has a length of 14 residues. The sequence is cut down to CDR3 DNA, 42 bases in frame from base 1. The V end loses 1 base and the J end loses 2 bases, and a stretch of 6 bases separates them. CDR1 and CDR2 are drawn from the germline V gene: LGHNA, YSLEER. Library preparation employed 5' RACE. TCRdb names NextSeq 500 as the instrument used. The TCR library protocol attached unique molecular identifiers to individual cDNA molecules to correct for sequencing error and PCR bias. TCR alpha and beta chains were both sequenced, and the abundances of alpha and beta sequences in each sample were closely correlated with each other. In the paper's pipeline: Decombinator V4 was used to annotate TCR sequences for V gene, J gene and CDR3. Expanded TCRs were defined as changing significantly between any two time points under a Poisson model with p below 0.0001. Abundances of TCRs were expressed as counts per million after normalisation to the total number of TCRs sequenced in each sample. TRAV1-2 paired with TRAJ12, TRAJ20 or TRAJ33 defined MAIT TCRs, while TRAV10 paired with TRAJ18 defined iNKT TCRs. VDJdb, accessed on 1 November 2021, was searched for TCRs annotated for CMV, EBV and SARS-CoV-2, and TCRs annotated for more than one antigen were excluded. TCRdb reprocessed the public reads (quality trimming at Q25 with fastp, clone calling with MiXCR) and kept in-frame beta chains. Every distinct CDR3 protein forms one entry, paired with its most common genes and DNA. The V and J calls were not made by the authors but by TCRdb's processing. Present in this sample are tens of thousands of distinct CDR3 sequences, about 6% of which were seen just once. Roughly 2.8% of the sample lies in the top ten.

This clonotype has more than one count but fewer than ten. This clone's antigen is unknown. Qualities for individual bases were not recorded, and no much larger clone is one base off. The chain employs TRBV4-3 and TRBJ2-1, with the D gene call left open. The source material was whole blood, sampled at baseline. This clonotype was sampled from an adult who was a healthcare worker with PCR-confirmed SARS-CoV-2 infection or an uninfected control (not recorded which). CDR3 reads: CASSQGVPYNEQFF. At the DNA level, the sequence is TGCGCCAGCAGCCAAGGGGTCCCCTACAATGAGCAGTTCTTC.